The next 5 T cell receptor beta chains were all read from a single sample in a study of T cells after posttransplantation cyclophosphamide. Assay: immunoSEQ multiplex PCR; the TCRdb copy retains only in-frame clones and omits some. The data hold some 37,000 clones, with about 77% observed a single time. A marrow graft followed busulfan-fludarabine conditioning, with cyclophosphamide on days +3 and +4. Material: CD4+ T cells sorted from blood, obtained around 2,000 days after a stem cell transplant with posttransplant cyclophosphamide. The receptors originated from a female patient between 40 and 50 years old who received an allogeneic stem cell transplant from a related donor, was CMV-positive, and had no GVHD. Some T cells may be graft donor cells.

J is TRBJ1-1 and V is TRBV27; TRBD1 agrees at 12 bases. Trimming cost V 5 bases and J 3 bases; bases outside gene matches: 10. The CDR3 is made up of 17 amino acids. Germline CDR1 and CDR2: MNHEY and SMNVEV (reference sequence). The CDR3 DNA is TGTGCCAGCAGTAAAAGGGACAGGGGGCGTTATGACACTGAAGCTTTCTTT. Translation gives CASSKRDRGRYDTEAFF.

The genes are TRBV7-2 and TRBJ2-7, with D hard to call. Germline V gives CDR1 SGHTA, CDR2 FQGNSA. The germline V and J ends were trimmed by 2 bases and 6 bases, with 20 bases remaining between them. The CDR3 totals 16 residues. CDR3 sequence reads: CASSLSHHLLVPEQYF. CDR3 in DNA: TGTGCCAGCAGCTTATCACACCACCTTCTTGTCCCCGAGCAGTACTTC.

This clone was seen a handful of times. The chain couples TRBV7-9 to TRBJ1-3, with D possibly TRBD1 on 5 matching bases. Germline lookup yields CDR1 SEHNR and CDR2 FQNEAQ (reference sequence). CDR3 size: 17 residues. V shed 1 base and J shed 0 bases, with 13 bases lying between them. CDR3 DNA sequence: TGTGCCAGCAGCTTAGTGGTAGGGGCCGTCTCTGGAAACACCATATATTTT. The encoded protein is CASSLVVGAVSGNTIYF.

The chain recombines TRBV5-6 with TRBJ2-5, with 7 positions matching TRBD2. The V segment lost 2 bases and the J segment 5 bases; nucleotides outside the gene matches: 6. The CDR3 is 14 amino acids. CDR1 SGHDT and CDR2 YYEEEE come from the germline V gene. Written as DNA, the CDR3 is TGTGCCAGCAGCTTACAGCGGGGTTGGGAGACCCAGTACTTC. Its translation is CASSLQRGWETQYF. The full variable domain, in which reference TRBV5-6 and TRBJ2-5 provide the parts outside the CDR3, is DAGVTQSPTHLIKTRGQQVTLRCSPKSGHDTVSWYQQALGQGPQFIFQYYEEEERQRGNFPDRFSGHQFPNYSSELNVNALLLGDSALYLCASSLQRGWETQYFGPGTRLLVL.

This clone was picked up one time. This chain joins TRBV27 and TRBJ1-5; TRBD1 agrees at 7 bases. This CDR3 contains 16 residues. The V segment lost 3 bases and the J segment 5 bases; nucleotides outside the gene matches: 10. CDR1 and CDR2 (germline): MNHEY, SMNVEV (reference sequence). For the CDR3, the DNA is TGTGCCAGCAGTTTTTCGACAGGGCCGGGGCATCAGCCCCAGCATTTT. It encodes CASSFSTGPGHQPQHF.